These T cell receptor beta chains were read from a single sample in a study of preoperative IRX-2 immunotherapy in early breast cancer. The assay was immunoSEQ multiplex PCR, and TCRdb's table has in-frame clones only and misses some. Seen here are roughly 93,000 clones, roughly 89% observed once, and the top ten hold roughly 1.9%. The material sequenced was tumor tissue, taken after IRX-2 immunotherapy. All receptors come from a human donor with breast cancer. CDR3s include the opening cysteine and the closing phenylalanine or tryptophan. A D gene is named only where the DNA matches it firmly. For some rows the clone size is stated as once, few or many, or as a class when expanded; others skip it.

CDR3	DNA	J	size	D	V
CASRPGGLESNTGELFF	TGTGCCAGCAGACCTGGGGGGCTAGAATCGAACACCGGGGAGCTGTTTTTT	TRBJ2-2	.	.	TRBV6-8
CASSPSTANTEAFF	TGCGCCAGCAGCCCGTCCACAGCGAACACTGAAGCTTTCTTT	TRBJ1-1	.	.	TRBV5-1
CASSEVSLSGYTF	TGTGCCAGCAGTGAAGTCTCACTTAGTGGCTACACCTTC	TRBJ1-2	.	.	TRBV6-7
CSVEEAGNGNIGISRATFF	TGCAGCGTTGAAGAAGCAGGGAACGGGAACATCGGGATTTCCCGCGCAACCTTCTTC	TRBJ2-4	.	.	TRBV29-1
CASSPSERDSPLHF	TGTGCCAGCTCCCCCAGTGAGAGGGATTCACCCCTCCACTTT	TRBJ1-6	.	.	TRBV18
CASSGNYNEQFF	TGTGCCAGCAGTGGAAATTACAATGAGCAGTTCTTC	TRBJ2-1	.	.	TRBV6-8
CAGADRVNNQPQHF	TGTGCCGGGGCGGACAGGGTTAACAATCAGCCCCAGCATTTT	TRBJ1-5	.	TRBD1	TRBV19
CAWGFLRETQYF	TGTGCCTGGGGATTCTTACGCGAGACCCAGTACTTC	TRBJ2-5	once	.	TRBV30
CASSRSGGNTIYF	TGTGCCAGCTCACGCTCAGGAGGAAACACCATATATTTT	TRBJ1-3	.	.	TRBV18
CASSEEGVQSLGYTF	TGTGCCAGCAGTGAAGAGGGGGTACAGTCCCTTGGCTACACCTTC	TRBJ1-2	.	.	TRBV9
CASSLDSASYEQYF	TGCGCCAGCAGCTTGGATAGCGCTTCCTACGAGCAGTACTTC	TRBJ2-7	.	.	TRBV5-1
CATSRRSWGNTEAFF	TGTGCCACCAGCAGACGTTCATGGGGGAACACTGAAGCTTTCTTT	TRBJ1-1	.	.	TRBV15
CATFSTDTQYF	TGTGCCACTTTCAGCACAGATACGCAGTATTTT	TRBJ2-3	.	.	TRBV19
CAWSKQWAEQYF	TGTGCCTGGAGCAAGCAGTGGGCAGAGCAGTACTTC	TRBJ2-7	once	.	TRBV30
CASSLAGLVAGELFF	TGCGCCAGCAGCTTGGCGGGCCTGGTCGCCGGGGAGCTGTTTTTT	TRBJ2-2	.	.	TRBV5-1
CASSLAGGADTQYF	TGTGCCAGCAGCCTAGCGGGAGGAGCAGATACGCAGTATTTT	TRBJ2-3	.	TRBD2	TRBV28
CASSPRTGSYEQYF	TGTGCCAGCAGCCCCCGGACAGGTTCCTACGAGCAGTACTTC	TRBJ2-7	.	TRBD1	TRBV7-1